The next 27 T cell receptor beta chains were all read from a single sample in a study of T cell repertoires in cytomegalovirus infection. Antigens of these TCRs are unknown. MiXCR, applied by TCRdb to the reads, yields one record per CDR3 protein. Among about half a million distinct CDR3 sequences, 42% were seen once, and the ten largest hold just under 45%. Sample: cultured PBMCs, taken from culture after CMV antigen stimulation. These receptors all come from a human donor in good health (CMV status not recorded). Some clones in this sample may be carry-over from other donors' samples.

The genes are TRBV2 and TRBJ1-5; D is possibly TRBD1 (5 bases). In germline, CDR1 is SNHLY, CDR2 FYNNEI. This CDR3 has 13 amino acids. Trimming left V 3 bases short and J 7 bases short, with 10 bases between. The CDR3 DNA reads TGTGCCAGCAGTGAGGACACGGGACAGCCCCAGCATTTT. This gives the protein CASSEDTGQPQHF.

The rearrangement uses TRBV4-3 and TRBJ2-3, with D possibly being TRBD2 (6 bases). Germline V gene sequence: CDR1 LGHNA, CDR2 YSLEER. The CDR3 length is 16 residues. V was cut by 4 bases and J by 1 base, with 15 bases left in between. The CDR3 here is CASSRGVASGTDTQYF. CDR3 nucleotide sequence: TGCGCCAGCAGCCGGGGGGTAGCTAGTGGCACAGATACGCAGTATTTT.

The CDR3 protein is CASKTGYNQPQHF. For the CDR3, the DNA is TGTGCCAGCAAAACAGGGTACAATCAGCCCCAGCATTTT. V and J are TRBV28 and TRBJ1-5; TRBD1 might be the D (6 bases). The CDR3 covers 13 residues. Germline lookup yields CDR1 MDHEN and CDR2 SYDVKM. The V end lost 7 bases, the J end lost 3 bases, and 10 bases lay between the germline ends.

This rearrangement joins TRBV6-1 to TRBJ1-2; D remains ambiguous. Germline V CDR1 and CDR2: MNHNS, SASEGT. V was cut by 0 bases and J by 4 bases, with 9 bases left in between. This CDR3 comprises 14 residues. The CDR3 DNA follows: TGTGCCAGCAGTGAAGCAACGGGAAGCTATGGCTACACCTTC. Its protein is CASSEATGSYGYTF.

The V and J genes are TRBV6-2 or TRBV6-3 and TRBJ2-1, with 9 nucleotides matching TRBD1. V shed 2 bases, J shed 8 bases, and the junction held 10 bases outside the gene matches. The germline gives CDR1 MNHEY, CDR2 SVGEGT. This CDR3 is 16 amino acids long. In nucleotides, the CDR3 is TGTGCCAGCAGTTACCCACCGGGACAGGGCACCGATGAGCAGTTCTTC. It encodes CASSYPPGQGTDEQFF.

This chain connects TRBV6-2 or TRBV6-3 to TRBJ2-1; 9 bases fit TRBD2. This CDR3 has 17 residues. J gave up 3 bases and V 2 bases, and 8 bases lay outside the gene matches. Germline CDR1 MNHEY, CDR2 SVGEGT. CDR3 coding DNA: TGTGCCAGCAGTTACCAGCCACTAGCGGGTAACTACAATGAGCAGTTCTTC. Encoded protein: CASSYQPLAGNYNEQFF.

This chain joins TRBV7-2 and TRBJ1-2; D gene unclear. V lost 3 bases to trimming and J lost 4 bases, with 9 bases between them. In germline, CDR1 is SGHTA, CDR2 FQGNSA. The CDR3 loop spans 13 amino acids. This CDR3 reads CASSFVPIYGYTF. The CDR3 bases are TGTGCCAGCAGCTTCGTACCGATCTATGGCTACACCTTC.

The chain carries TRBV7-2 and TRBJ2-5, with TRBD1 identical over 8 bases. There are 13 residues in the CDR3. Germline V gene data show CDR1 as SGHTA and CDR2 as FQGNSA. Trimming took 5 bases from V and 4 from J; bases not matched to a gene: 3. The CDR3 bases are TGTGCCAGCAGCACACAGGGGGGAGAGACCCAGTACTTC. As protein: CASSTQGGETQYF.

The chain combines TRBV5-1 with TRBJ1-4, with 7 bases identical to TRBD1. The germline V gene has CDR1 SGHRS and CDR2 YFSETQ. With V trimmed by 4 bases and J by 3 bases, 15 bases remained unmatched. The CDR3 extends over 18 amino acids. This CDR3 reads CASSPVAGGGQANEKLFF. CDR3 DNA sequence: TGCGCCAGCAGCCCCGTGGCAGGGGGGGGCCAAGCTAATGAAAAACTGTTTTTT.

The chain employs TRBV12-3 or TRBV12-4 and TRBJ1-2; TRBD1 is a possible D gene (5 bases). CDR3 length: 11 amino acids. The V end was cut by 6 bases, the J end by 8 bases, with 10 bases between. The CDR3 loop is CASSTGFGYTF. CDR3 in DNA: TGTGCCAGCAGCACAGGATTCGGCTACACCTTC.

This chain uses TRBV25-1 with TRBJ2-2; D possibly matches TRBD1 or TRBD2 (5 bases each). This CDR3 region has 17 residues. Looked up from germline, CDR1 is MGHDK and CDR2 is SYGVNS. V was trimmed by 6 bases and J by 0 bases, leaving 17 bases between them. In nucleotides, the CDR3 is TGTGCCAGCAGCGGACGGGACGGCCTATCGAACACCGGGGAGCTGTTTTTT. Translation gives CASSGRDGLSNTGELFF.

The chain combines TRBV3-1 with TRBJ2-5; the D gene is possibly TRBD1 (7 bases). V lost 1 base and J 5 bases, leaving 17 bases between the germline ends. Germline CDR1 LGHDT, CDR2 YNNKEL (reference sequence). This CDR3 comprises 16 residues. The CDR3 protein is CASSQVRAGGGETQYF. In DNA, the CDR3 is TGTGCCAGCAGCCAAGTTCGAGCAGGGGGAGGCGAGACCCAGTACTTC.

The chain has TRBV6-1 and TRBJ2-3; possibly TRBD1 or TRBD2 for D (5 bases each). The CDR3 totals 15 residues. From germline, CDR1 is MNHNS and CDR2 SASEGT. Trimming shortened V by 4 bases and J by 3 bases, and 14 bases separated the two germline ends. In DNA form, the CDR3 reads TGTGCCAGCAGTGCGAGGGGACCCGGGACAGATACGCAGTATTTT. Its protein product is CASSARGPGTDTQYF.

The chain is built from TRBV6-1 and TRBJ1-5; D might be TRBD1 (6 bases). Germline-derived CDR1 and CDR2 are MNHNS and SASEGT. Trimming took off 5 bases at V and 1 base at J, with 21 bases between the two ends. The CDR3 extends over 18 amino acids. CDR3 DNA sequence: TGTGCCAGCAGTTACAAACGGCCTCCCCAGGGGAGCAATCAGCCCCAGCATTTT. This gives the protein CASSYKRPPQGSNQPQHF.

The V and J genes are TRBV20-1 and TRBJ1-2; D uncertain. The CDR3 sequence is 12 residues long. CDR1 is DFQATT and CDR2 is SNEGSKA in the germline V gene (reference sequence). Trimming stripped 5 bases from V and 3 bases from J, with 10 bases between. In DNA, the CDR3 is TGCAGTGCTCCAAGGACGGACTATGGCTACACCTTC. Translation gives CSAPRTDYGYTF.

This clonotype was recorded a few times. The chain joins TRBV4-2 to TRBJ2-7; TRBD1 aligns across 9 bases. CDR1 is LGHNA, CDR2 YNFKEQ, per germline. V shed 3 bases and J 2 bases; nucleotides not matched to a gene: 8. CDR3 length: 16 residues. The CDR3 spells CASSHPGTGTPYEQYF. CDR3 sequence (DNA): TGTGCCAGCAGCCACCCCGGGACAGGGACCCCCTACGAGCAGTACTTC.

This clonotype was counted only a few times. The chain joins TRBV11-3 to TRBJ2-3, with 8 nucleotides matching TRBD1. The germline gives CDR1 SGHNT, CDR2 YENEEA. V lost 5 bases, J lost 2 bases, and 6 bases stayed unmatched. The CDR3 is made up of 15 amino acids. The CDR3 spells CASSPGQGLTDTQYF. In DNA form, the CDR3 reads TGTGCCAGCAGCCCAGGACAGGGCCTCACAGATACGCAGTATTTT.

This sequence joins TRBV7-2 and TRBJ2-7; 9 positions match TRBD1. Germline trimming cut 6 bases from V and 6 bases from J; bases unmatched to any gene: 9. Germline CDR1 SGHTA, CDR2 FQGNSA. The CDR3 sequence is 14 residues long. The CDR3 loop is CASSTGTGRIEQYF. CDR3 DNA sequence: TGTGCCAGCAGTACCGGGACAGGGCGGATCGAGCAGTACTTC.

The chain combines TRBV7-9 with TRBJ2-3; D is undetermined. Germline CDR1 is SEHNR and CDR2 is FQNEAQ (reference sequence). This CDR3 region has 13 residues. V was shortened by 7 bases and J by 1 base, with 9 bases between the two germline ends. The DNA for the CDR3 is TGTGCCAGCATCCTAAGCGGCACAGATACGCAGTATTTT. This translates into CASILSGTDTQYF.

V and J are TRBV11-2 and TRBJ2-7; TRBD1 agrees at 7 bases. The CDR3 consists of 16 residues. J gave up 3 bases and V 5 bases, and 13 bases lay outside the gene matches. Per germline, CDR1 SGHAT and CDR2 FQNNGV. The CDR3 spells CASSVIRQGKVYEQYF. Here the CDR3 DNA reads TGTGCCAGCAGCGTCATTAGACAGGGAAAGGTCTACGAGCAGTACTTC.

The CDR3 reads CASSPGRSGLPDHEQFF. The DNA for the CDR3 is TGTGCCAGCAGCCCGGGTAGATCGGGACTACCCGACCATGAGCAGTTCTTC. The chain is built from TRBV7-9 and TRBJ2-1, with 7 nucleotides matching TRBD2. The CDR3 has 17 amino acids. Germline V gene lookup returns CDR1 SEHNR and CDR2 FQNEAQ (reference sequence). V lost 5 bases, J lost 8 bases, and 18 bases stayed unmatched.

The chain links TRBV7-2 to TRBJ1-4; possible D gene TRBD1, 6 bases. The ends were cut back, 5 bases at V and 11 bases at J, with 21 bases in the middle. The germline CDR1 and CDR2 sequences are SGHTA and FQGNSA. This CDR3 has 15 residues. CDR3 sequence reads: CASSLEGRGLGKLFF. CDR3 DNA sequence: TGTGCCAGCAGCCTCGAAGGCCGGGGGCTGGGGAAACTGTTTTTT.

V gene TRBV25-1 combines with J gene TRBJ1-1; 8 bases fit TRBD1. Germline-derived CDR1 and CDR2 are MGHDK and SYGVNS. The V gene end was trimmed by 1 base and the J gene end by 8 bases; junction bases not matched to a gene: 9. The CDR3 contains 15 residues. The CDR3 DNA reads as TGTGCCAGCAGTGAATCCGGGACAGGCCTTAGAGAAGCTTTCTTT. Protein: CASSESGTGLREAFF.

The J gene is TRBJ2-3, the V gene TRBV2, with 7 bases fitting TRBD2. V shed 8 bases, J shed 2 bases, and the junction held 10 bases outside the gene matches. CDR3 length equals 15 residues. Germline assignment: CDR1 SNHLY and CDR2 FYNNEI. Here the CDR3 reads CASHSQRDFTDTQYF. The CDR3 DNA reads TGTGCCAGCCATAGTCAGCGGGACTTCACAGATACGCAGTATTTT.

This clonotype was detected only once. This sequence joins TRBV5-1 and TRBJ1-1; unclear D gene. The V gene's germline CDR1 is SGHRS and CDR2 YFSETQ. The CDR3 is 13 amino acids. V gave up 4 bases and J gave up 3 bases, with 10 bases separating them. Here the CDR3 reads CASSNTPDTEAFF. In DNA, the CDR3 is TGCGCCAGCAGCAACACCCCCGACACTGAAGCTTTCTTT.

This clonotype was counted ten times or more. The CDR3 nucleotides read TGTGCCAGCAGCTTAGTTTCCTCCTATAATTCACCCCTCCACTTT. Translation gives CASSLVSSYNSPLHF. The chain employs TRBV7-2 and TRBJ1-6; D ambiguous. This CDR3 spans 15 amino acids. Trimming removed 1 base at V and 0 bases at J, with 4 bases between. CDR1 and CDR2 (germline): SGHTA, FQGNSA. The complete variable domain, with remaining parts taken from reference TRBV7-2 and TRBJ1-6, reads GAGVSQSPSNKVTEKGKDVELRCDPISGHTALYWYRQSLGQGLEFLIYFQGNSAPDKSGLPSDRFSAERTGGSVSTLTIQRTQQEDSAVYLCASSLVSSYNSPLHFGNGTRLTVT.

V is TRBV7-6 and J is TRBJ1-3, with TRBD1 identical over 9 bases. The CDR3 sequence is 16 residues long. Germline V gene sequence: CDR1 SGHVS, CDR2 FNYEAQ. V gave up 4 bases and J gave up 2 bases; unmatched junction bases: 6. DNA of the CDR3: TGTGCCAGCAGCTCCCGACAGGGGGAAGCTGGAAACACCATATATTTT. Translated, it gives CASSSRQGEAGNTIYF. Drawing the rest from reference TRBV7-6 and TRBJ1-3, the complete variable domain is GAGVSQSPRYKVTKRGQDVALRCDPISGHVSLYWYRQALGQGPEFLTYFNYEAQQDKSGLPNDRFSAERPEGSISTLTIQRTEQRDSAMYRCASSSRQGEAGNTIYFGEGSWLTVV.